This TCR beta chain is drawn from a study of response to subunit inactivated influenza vaccine. TCRdb independently ran MiXCR on the RT-PCR reads; one entry per CDR3 protein. This table holds approximately 500,000 distinct CDR3 sequences, approximately 12% found once. The CDR3 is 17 residues long. With 2 bases removed from V and 0 bases from J, the gap between germline ends came to 13 bases. Per the germline V gene, CDR1 is MNHEY and CDR2 is SVGAGI. This clonotype was detected a few times. This chain joins TRBV6-5 and TRBJ1-4; D not resolved. The material was PBMCs from blood, obtained about 40 days after vaccination. The TCR comes from a man between 45 and 60 years old who received an inactivated influenza vaccine. The CDR3 nucleotides are TGTGCCAGCAGTTACGGGAATGCCGCTGCAACTAATGAAAAACTGTTTTTT. Amino acid sequence: CASSYGNAAATNEKLFF.